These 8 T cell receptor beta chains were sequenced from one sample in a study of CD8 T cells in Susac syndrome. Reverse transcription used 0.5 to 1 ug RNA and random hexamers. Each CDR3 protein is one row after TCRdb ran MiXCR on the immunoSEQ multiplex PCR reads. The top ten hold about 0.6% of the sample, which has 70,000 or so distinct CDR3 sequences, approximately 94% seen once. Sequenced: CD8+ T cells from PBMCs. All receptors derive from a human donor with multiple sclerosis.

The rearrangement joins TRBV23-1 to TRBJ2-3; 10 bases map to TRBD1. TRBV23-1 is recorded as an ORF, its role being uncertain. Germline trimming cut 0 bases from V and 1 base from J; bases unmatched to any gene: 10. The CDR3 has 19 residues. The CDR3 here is CASSQSSTSGTGGTDTQYF. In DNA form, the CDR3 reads TGCGCCAGCAGTCAATCCTCAACCTCCGGGACAGGGGGCACAGATACGCAGTATTTT.

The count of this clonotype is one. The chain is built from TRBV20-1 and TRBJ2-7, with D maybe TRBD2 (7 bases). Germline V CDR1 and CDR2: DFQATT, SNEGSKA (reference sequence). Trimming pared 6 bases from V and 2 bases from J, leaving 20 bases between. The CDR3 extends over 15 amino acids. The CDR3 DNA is TGCAGTGCCACTATCGGGGGGAGGGACACCTACGAGCAGTACTTC. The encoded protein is CSATIGGRDTYEQYF.

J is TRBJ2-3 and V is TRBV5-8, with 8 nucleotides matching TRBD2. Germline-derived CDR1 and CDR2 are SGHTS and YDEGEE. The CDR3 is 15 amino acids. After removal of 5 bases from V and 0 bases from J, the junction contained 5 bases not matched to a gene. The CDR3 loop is CASRKLAVSTDTQYF. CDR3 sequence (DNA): TGTGCCAGCAGAAAACTAGCGGTGAGCACAGATACGCAGTATTTT.

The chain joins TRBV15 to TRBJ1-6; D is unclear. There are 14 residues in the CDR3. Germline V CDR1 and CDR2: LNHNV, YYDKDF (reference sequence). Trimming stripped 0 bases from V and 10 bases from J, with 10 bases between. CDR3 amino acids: CATSRDLAGSPLHF. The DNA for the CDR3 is TGTGCCACCAGCAGAGATCTTGCGGGATCACCCCTCCACTTT.

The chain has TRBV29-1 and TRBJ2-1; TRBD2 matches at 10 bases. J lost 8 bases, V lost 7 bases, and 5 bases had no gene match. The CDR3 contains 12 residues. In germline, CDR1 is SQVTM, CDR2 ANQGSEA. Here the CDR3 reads CSAEAGGDEQFF. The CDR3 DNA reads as TGCAGCGCAGAAGCGGGGGGGGATGAGCAGTTCTTC.

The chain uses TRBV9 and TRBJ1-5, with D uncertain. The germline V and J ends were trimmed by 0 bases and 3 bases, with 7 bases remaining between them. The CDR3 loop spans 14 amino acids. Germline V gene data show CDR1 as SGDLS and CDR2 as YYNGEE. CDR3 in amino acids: CASSVAAYNQPQHF. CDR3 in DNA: TGTGCCAGCAGCGTAGCGGCTTACAATCAGCCCCAGCATTTT. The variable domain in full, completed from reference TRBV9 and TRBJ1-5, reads DSGVTQTPKHLITATGQRVTLRCSPRSGDLSVYWYQQSLDQGLQFLIQYYNGEERAKGNILERFSAQQFPDLHSELNLSSLELGDSALYFCASSVAAYNQPQHFGDGTRLSIL.

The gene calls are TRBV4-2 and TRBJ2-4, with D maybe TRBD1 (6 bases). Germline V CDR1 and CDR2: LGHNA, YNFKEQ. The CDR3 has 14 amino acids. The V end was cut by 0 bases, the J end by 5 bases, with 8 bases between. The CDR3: CASSQDPGENIQYF. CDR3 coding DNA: TGTGCCAGCAGCCAAGATCCAGGGGAAAACATTCAGTACTTC.

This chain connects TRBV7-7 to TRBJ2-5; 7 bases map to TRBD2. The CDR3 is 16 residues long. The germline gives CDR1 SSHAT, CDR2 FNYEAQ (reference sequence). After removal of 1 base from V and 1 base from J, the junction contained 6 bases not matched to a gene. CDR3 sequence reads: CASSLVGGGGQETQYF. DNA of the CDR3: TGTGCCAGCAGCTTAGTTGGCGGGGGAGGCCAAGAGACCCAGTACTTC.